A selection of T cell receptor beta chains follows, all from one sample in a study of cytomegalovirus exposure and HLA in healthy donors. Libraries were prepared by immunoSEQ multiplex PCR; TCRdb keeps only in-frame clonotypes and omits some of them. This table has some 200,000 clones, 60% to 80% appearing once. The sample consisted of PBMCs. These receptors all come from a woman under 40 in good health and CMV-seronegative. The CDR3 runs from the conserved cysteine through the conserved F or W. The order of the fields is J gene, D gene, V gene, CDR3 length, clone size, CDR3 protein, CDR3 DNA. The D gene is left open where the match is weak. Clone size is not always given. Where it is, it says once, few, many or a class for expanded clones.

TRBJ1-1,-,TRBV19,14,-,CASRAGPKNTEAFF,TGTGCCAGTAGGGCGGGACCGAAGAACACTGAAGCTTTCTTT
TRBJ1-2,-,TRBV9,14,-,CASSETGSPYGYTF,TGTGCCAGCAGCGAGACAGGATCCCCTTATGGCTACACCTTC
TRBJ1-6,TRBD1,TRBV19,16,-,CASRNFPGQGNSPLHF,TGTGCCAGTAGGAACTTCCCGGGACAGGGCAATTCACCCCTCCACTTT
TRBJ2-7,-,TRBV6-5,14,once,CASRTGRYLYEQYF,TGTGCCAGCAGGACTGGAAGATACCTCTACGAGCAGTACTTC
TRBJ1-1,TRBD1,TRBV5-1,14,-,CASSITGQGDVAFF,TGCGCCAGCAGCATAACTGGACAGGGCGATGTAGCTTTCTTT
TRBJ1-1,TRBD1,TRBV7-9,13,-,CASSPTGVTEAFF,TGTGCCAGCAGCCCCACAGGGGTCACTGAAGCTTTCTTT
TRBJ2-1,TRBD2,TRBV2,15,once,CASRMGLAGGDEQFF,TGTGCCAGCAGGATGGGACTAGCGGGGGGCGATGAGCAGTTCTTC
TRBJ2-3,TRBD1,TRBV19,15,-,CASSRDREGTDTQYF,TGTGCCAGTAGTAGGGACAGGGAAGGCACAGATACGCAGTATTTT
TRBJ2-7,TRBD1,TRBV7-9,15,few,CASSHWDRGSYEQYF,TGTGCCAGCAGCCACTGGGACAGGGGATCCTACGAGCAGTACTTC
TRBJ1-3,-,TRBV6-1,14,-,CAGGDGNSGNTIYF,TGTGCCGGGGGGGACGGAAACTCTGGAAACACCATATATTTT
TRBJ1-1,-,TRBV29-1,11,-,CSGAIETEAFF,TGCAGCGGGGCCATCGAGACTGAAGCTTTCTTT
TRBJ2-2,-,TRBV9,14,-,CASSPTEGPGELFF,TGTGCCAGCAGCCCTACGGAGGGACCCGGGGAGCTGTTTTTT
TRBJ2-7,TRBD1,TRBV2,14,-,CASSEALQWVGGCF,TGTGCCAGCAGTGAAGCGCTTCAGTGGGTAGGGGGCTGTTTC
TRBJ1-4,-,TRBV7-4,17,few,CASSSGQRPKGGEKLFF,TGTGCCAGCAGCTCCGGACAGCGCCCCAAAGGGGGTGAAAAACTGTTTTTT
TRBJ2-3,-,TRBV18,14,few,CASADRASTDTQYF,TGTGCCAGCGCTGACAGAGCTAGCACAGATACGCAGTATTTT
TRBJ2-7,-,TRBV1,15,-,CTSSHLGSGNYEQYF,TGCACCAGCAGCCATCTCGGTTCTGGTAACTACGAGCAGTACTTC
TRBJ2-3,-,TRBV7-6,15,-,CASRPSTGGSDTQYF,TGTGCCAGCAGGCCATCCACTGGGGGGTCAGATACGCAGTATTTT
TRBJ1-5,TRBD1,TRBV6-4,17,few,CASSTPGQGRSNQPQHF,TGTGCCAGCAGTACACCGGGACAGGGAAGAAGCAATCAGCCCCAGCATTTT
TRBJ2-2,TRBD1,TRBV6-1,17,-,CASSGGRDRGYTGELFF,TGTGCCAGCAGTGGGGGGCGCGACAGGGGGTACACCGGGGAGCTGTTTTTT
TRBJ1-1,-,TRBV5-6,13,few,CASSLKGPGSAFF,TGTGCCAGCAGCTTAAAGGGCCCGGGGTCGGCTTTCTTT
TRBJ1-2,TRBD1,TRBV5-1,16,-,CASSGTGQEVDYGYTF,TGCGCCAGCAGCGGAACTGGACAGGAAGTGGACTATGGCTACACCTTC
TRBJ2-2,TRBD2,TRBV5-1,16,-,CASSPTSGGYTGELFF,TGCGCCAGCAGCCCGACTAGCGGGGGGTACACCGGGGAGCTGTTTTTT